This entry features one T cell receptor (beta chain) sequence. The data are from a study of blood T cell repertoires in COVID-19. Study summary: Specimens from acute and convalescent COVID-19 originated in the United States, Italy and Spain.

Enrolment of Seattle patients took place during active infection, and they were followed longitudinally. Germline V gives CDR1 SGHRS, CDR2 YFSETQ. This CDR3 has 15 residues. Trimming took 0 bases from V and 7 from J, leaving 16 bases between them. Sequencing used immunoSEQ multiplex PCR; TCRdb keeps in-frame clones, though not all of them. The sample consists of roughly 220,000 clones, around 86% of them appearing once. The TCR originated in a woman older than 75 with COVID-19, enrolled during active disease. Sequenced sample: peripheral blood. The gene calls are TRBV5-1 and TRBJ1-2, with a weak D call TRBD1 (6 bases). CDR3 nucleotides: TGCGCCAGCAGCTTGGGGACAGTTACGGCCTCTGGCTACACCTTC. Amino acids: CASSLGTVTASGYTF.